This T cell receptor beta chain is drawn from a study of CD8+CD57+ T cells in acquired aplastic anemia. Using genomic DNA as the template, TCR beta VDJ and CDR3 profiling was carried out. One entry per CDR3 protein results from TCRdb running MiXCR on the reads. Here the sample spans about 81,000 distinct CDR3 sequences, under 50% being singletons. The table lists this clonotype with many counts. Germline V gene sequence: CDR1 SNHLY, CDR2 FYNNEI. Germline trimming cut 6 bases from V and 0 bases from J; bases unmatched to any gene: 13. This CDR3 has 17 residues. The TCR sequence derives from a human donor in good health, serving as a control. The chain links TRBV2 to TRBJ1-1; 7 nucleotides align to TRBD1. The sequencing sample was made of sorted CD4+, CD8+, or CD8+CD57+ T cells (not recorded which) from PBMCs. CDR3 bases: TGTGCCAGCAGCTCGTGGGAAGGGGGCCCACTGAACACTGAAGCTTTCTTT. This codes for CASSSWEGGPLNTEAFF.